What follows are 11 T cell receptor beta chains derived from one specimen sequenced in a study of tumor-infiltrating lymphocytes in primary liver carcinoma. They got blood RNA out of unsorted whole blood and also pulled out germline DNA. A primer in the constant region served to generate TCR beta cDNA from roughly 520 ng of total RNA. Nested multiplex PCR, run for three rounds with slightly modified ARM-PCR, yielded TCR beta libraries. Both of the initial two PCR rounds ran for about 9 cycles and employed TRBV1-TRBV30 forward primers alongside a C-beta reverse primer. TCRdb re-called the multiplex PCR reads with MiXCR, one entry per CDR3 protein. The sample contains 180,000 or so distinct CDR3 sequences, roughly 60% of which appear only once. Sequencing was done on a sample of peripheral blood. Receptors were obtained from a man aged 40-55 years with primary liver carcinoma and hepatitis B virus infection.

This clonotype was detected ten times or more. The rearrangement links TRBV11-2 to TRBJ1-4; no definite D call. Germline lookup yields CDR1 SGHAT and CDR2 FQNNGV. The CDR3 is 13 residues long. V was cut by 1 base and J by 11 bases, with 11 bases left in between. CDR3 residues: CASSLVGSGKLFF. The CDR3 bases are TGTGCCAGCAGCTTAGTGGGGTCGGGGAAACTGTTTTTT.

The chain recombines TRBV6-6 with TRBJ2-1, with unresolved D. The CDR3 covers 12 residues. Trimming took off 6 bases at V and 15 bases at J, with 18 bases between the two ends. CDR1 is MNHNY, CDR2 SVGAGI, per germline (reference sequence). CDR3 bases: TGTGCCAGCAGCGACGCGCCTTATTTTTTGTTCTTC. This encodes CASSDAPYFLFF.

In DNA form, the CDR3 reads TGTGCCAGCACCGAATCACAGGGGACCCCCTACGAGCAGTACTTC. Its translation: CASTESQGTPYEQYF. V is TRBV28 and J is TRBJ2-7, with 7 bases lining up with TRBD1. The CDR3 has 15 residues. Germline CDR1 and CDR2: MDHEN and SYDVKM. V lost 7 bases, J lost 2 bases, and 11 bases stayed unmatched.

With respect to this clonotype: A junction boundary mismatches the germline segment, possibly from a read error. The chain recombines TRBV5-4 with TRBJ2-5; possible D gene TRBD2, 6 bases. The CDR3 covers 17 residues. CDR1 and CDR2 (germline): SGHNT, YYREEE (reference sequence). The chain's CDR3 is CSSSRIRGKGTGETQYF. DNA for the CDR3: TGTTCCAGCAGCCGTATCCGGGGGAAAGGGACGGGAGAGACCCAGTACTTC.

The CDR3 sequence: CARSPGTSGGDTQYF. In DNA form, the CDR3 reads TGTGCCAGAAGCCCCGGGACTAGCGGTGGGGATACGCAGTATTTT. This rearrangement joins TRBV11-2 to TRBJ2-3; 11 bases align to TRBD2. After removal of 9 bases from V and 6 bases from J, the junction contained 11 bases not matched to a gene. The V gene's germline CDR1 is SGHAT and CDR2 FQNNGV. There are 15 residues in the CDR3.

Turning to this clonotype: A junction end diverges from the germline sequence, so it may reflect a read error. V usage is TRBV28 and J usage is TRBJ2-1, with TRBD2 matching 11 bases. This CDR3 region has 15 residues. Germline V gives CDR1 MDHEN, CDR2 SYDVKM. CDR3 coding DNA: TGTGCCAGCAGTTCCCGCCTAGCGGGAGGCAATGAGCGGTTCTTC. This gives the protein CASSSRLAGGNERFF.

This clonotype was recorded a few times. The chain has TRBV6-5 and TRBJ2-2, with 12 bases that match TRBD2. Per germline, CDR1 MNHEY and CDR2 SVGAGI. The CDR3 runs 15 residues. The V and J ends lost 8 bases and 4 bases, in that order; junction bases with no gene match: 5. This CDR3 is CASGPGLAGTGELFF. CDR3 DNA: TGTGCCAGCGGGCCGGGACTAGCGGGCACCGGGGAGCTGTTTTTT.

V usage is TRBV12-3 or TRBV12-4 and J usage is TRBJ2-3; the D call may be TRBD1 or TRBD2 (6 bases each). V was trimmed by 1 base and J by 6 bases, leaving 20 bases between them. The CDR3 has 17 residues. The CDR3 bases are TGTGCCAGCAGTTTAGGAAACCGGGGGCTTAGTTTGGATACGCAGTATTTT. Encoded protein: CASSLGNRGLSLDTQYF.

The rearrangement links TRBV6-2 or TRBV6-3 to TRBJ2-3; 7 positions match TRBD1. This CDR3 has 16 amino acids. Germline CDR1 is MNHEY and CDR2 is SVGEGT. With 5 bases clipped from V and 2 bases from J, the junction kept 10 bases outside the gene matches. CDR3 amino acids: CASSPWTGDYTDTQYF. DNA for the CDR3: TGTGCCAGCAGTCCTTGGACAGGCGATTACACAGATACGCAGTATTTT.

The rearrangement links TRBV28 to TRBJ2-2; no clear D. Germline lookup yields CDR1 MDHEN and CDR2 SYDVKM. The CDR3 covers 11 residues. V was pared by 5 bases and J by 7 bases, with 5 bases between. The DNA of the CDR3 is TGTGCCAGCAGTATTAACGGGGAGCTGTTTTTT. This codes for CASSINGELFF.

The V gene is TRBV6-1, the J gene TRBJ2-7, with D unclear. V was trimmed by 7 bases and J by 3 bases, leaving 16 bases between them. The germline V gene encodes CDR1 MNHNS and CDR2 SASEGT. The CDR3 spans 14 residues. The CDR3 DNA follows: TGTGCCAGCATGGACCCTAGAGAGGTCTACGAGCAGTACTTC. Protein sequence: CASMDPREVYEQYF.